The 9 T cell receptor beta chains below were found in one sample sequenced in a study of T cell responses to AZD1222 COVID-19 vaccine. Sequenced by immunoSEQ multiplex PCR; TCRdb stores in-frame clones only, minus some. The sample lists approximately 130,000 clones; approximately 83% were seen once. Specimen: peripheral blood, collected on day 0 of AZD1222 vaccination. The receptors originated from an adult in good health.

The rearrangement joins TRBV7-6 to TRBJ1-1; D is undetermined. With 5 bases removed from V and 7 bases from J, the gap between germline ends came to 11 bases. Germline V gives CDR1 SGHVS, CDR2 FNYEAQ. This CDR3 has 12 amino acids. The chain's CDR3 is CASSHKGIEAFF. CDR3 sequence (DNA): TGTGCCAGCAGCCACAAGGGTATTGAAGCTTTCTTT.

This chain joins TRBV14 and TRBJ1-2; D is perhaps TRBD1 (5 bases). V lost 11 bases, J lost 0 bases, and 13 bases lay in between. The CDR3 spans 13 residues. Germline V gives CDR1 SGHDN, CDR2 FVKESK. For the CDR3, the DNA is TGTGCCCCCCCCACAGGAACTAACTATGGCTACACCTTC. The encoded protein is CAPPTGTNYGYTF.

The V gene is TRBV18, the J gene TRBJ1-5; D perhaps matches TRBD1 (5 bases). The CDR3 runs to 15 residues. The germline CDR1 and CDR2 sequences are KGHSH and LQKENI. V was shortened by 1 base and J by 5 bases, with 12 bases between the two germline ends. The CDR3 DNA reads as TGTGCCAGCTCACCACAGGCAGGGTACGATCAGCCCCAGCATTTT. Protein product: CASSPQAGYDQPQHF.

The chain recombines TRBV5-1 with TRBJ1-3; D ambiguous. The germline V gene has CDR1 SGHRS and CDR2 YFSETQ. Trimming pared 3 bases from V and 0 bases from J, leaving 13 bases between. The CDR3 extends over 16 amino acids. The CDR3 DNA reads TGCGCCAGCAGCTCGCAAGGTCCTCTCTCTGGAAACACCATATATTTT. Amino acid sequence: CASSSQGPLSGNTIYF.

The V and J genes are TRBV21-1 and TRBJ2-3; TRBD2 reflects the table's D call only, with no check against the DNA. TRBV21-1 is termed a pseudogene. The CDR3 consists of 14 residues. The CDR3 DNA is TGTGCCAGCAGCAAACCTACTAGCACAGATACGCAGTATTTT. It codes for CASSKPTSTDTQYF.

CDR3 loop: CASSVGVGMGEQYF. The DNA of the CDR3 is TGTGCCAGCAGCGTAGGAGTGGGTATGGGCGAGCAGTACTTC. The chain links TRBV9 to TRBJ2-7; D is uncertain. CDR1 is SGDLS, CDR2 YYNGEE, per germline. Between the trimmed V and J ends, which lost 0 bases and 6 bases, there was a span of 13 bases. This CDR3 is 14 amino acids long.

The sample holds a few counts of this clone. V and J are TRBV7-2 and TRBJ2-1, with D unclear. Germline CDR1 is SGHTA and CDR2 is FQGNSA. CDR3 length equals 15 residues. The V gene lost 1 base and the J gene lost 3 bases, with 10 bases spanning the gap. This CDR3 is CASSLDQRLYNEQFF. Written as DNA, the CDR3 is TGTGCCAGCAGCTTAGACCAACGTCTCTACAATGAGCAGTTCTTC.

This sequence joins TRBV6-5 and TRBJ2-7; D possibly corresponds to TRBD1 (5 bases). Germline V lookup: CDR1 MNHEY, CDR2 SVGAGI. The CDR3 is 14 amino acids. Deletions cut 7 bases from V and 0 bases from J, with 13 bases between. The CDR3 is CASKADRYSYEQYF. The CDR3 DNA is TGTGCCAGCAAAGCCGACAGATACTCCTACGAGCAGTACTTC.

The chain employs TRBV25-1 and TRBJ2-2; 7 nucleotides match TRBD1. V shed 0 bases and J 4 bases; nucleotides not matched to a gene: 5. Germline V lookup: CDR1 MGHDK, CDR2 SYGVNS. The CDR3 covers 16 residues. CDR3 sequence reads: CASSEYGAGGTGELFF. CDR3 in DNA: TGTGCCAGCAGTGAATATGGGGCAGGGGGCACCGGGGAGCTGTTTTTT.